This is a list of T cell receptor beta chains from one sample in a study of T-cell reconstitution after alpha-beta-depleted transplantation in children. MiXCR, applied by TCRdb to the PCR reads, yields one record per CDR3 protein. The table shows about 610,000 distinct CDR3 sequences, with about 10% occurring only once. The source material was PBMCs from the stem cell graft donor, sampled from the stem cell graft. These receptors came from a human donor who donated a stem cell graft to a child with acute myeloid leukemia. Both conserved end residues are part of each CDR3. A D gene is named only where the DNA matches it firmly. Size is stated for part of the rows, as once, few or many counts, or as a class when the clone is expanded.

CDR3	DNA	V	J	size	D
CASSLQRTVTYGYTF	TGTGCCAGCAGTTTACAAAGGACGGTGACCTATGGCTACACCTTC	TRBV28	TRBJ1-2	many	NA
CSGIGTSGSSHYEQYF	TGCAGTGGAATCGGGACTAGCGGGAGCTCCCACTACGAGCAGTACTTC	TRBV20-1	TRBJ2-7	few	TRBD2
CASSTHNPGTSAAYYEQYF	TGTGCCAGTAGTACCCACAACCCCGGGACTAGCGCTGCCTACTACGAGCAGTACTTC	TRBV19	TRBJ2-7	few	TRBD2
CASSFSGTSRGGLAKNIQYF	TGTGCCAGCAGCTTTTCCGGGACTAGCAGGGGGGGTCTAGCCAAAAACATTCAGTACTTC	TRBV7-3	TRBJ2-4	NA	TRBD2
CASSHEAGNTEAFF	TGCGCCAGCAGCCACGAGGCGGGGAACACTGAAGCTTTCTTT	TRBV4-3	TRBJ1-1	few	NA
CSARERGQGAYEQYF	TGCAGTGCTAGAGAGAGGGGACAGGGGGCCTACGAGCAGTACTTC	TRBV20-1	TRBJ2-7	many	TRBD1
CATSRARNEQFF	TGTGCCACCAGCAGAGCCCGTAATGAGCAGTTCTTC	TRBV15	TRBJ2-1	NA	NA
CASSLDRISHEQYF	TGTGCCAGCAGCCTTGACAGGATTTCCCACGAGCAGTACTTC	TRBV7-2	TRBJ2-7	NA	NA
CASSAGQGARNEQFF	TGTGCCAGCAGCGCGGGACAGGGGGCAAGGAATGAGCAGTTCTTC	TRBV2	TRBJ2-1	few	TRBD1
CASSQGTGTSGIYEQFF	TGCGCCAGCAGCCAAGGAACCGGGACTAGCGGGATCTATGAGCAGTTCTTC	TRBV4-3	TRBJ2-1	NA	TRBD2
CASSVDSGRSEQYF	TGTGCCAGCAGTGTGGATAGCGGGAGGTCCGAGCAGTACTTC	TRBV6-4	TRBJ2-7	NA	TRBD2
CSVSSHLYGYTF	TGCAGCGTTTCTTCGCATCTTTATGGCTACACCTTC	TRBV29-1	TRBJ1-2	few	NA
CASSLRGGTGSYEQYF	TGCGCCAGCAGCTTGAGGGGAGGGACAGGATCCTACGAGCAGTACTTC	TRBV5-1	TRBJ2-7	NA	NA
CASSLIAGVGEQYF	TGTGCCAGCAGTTTAATAGCGGGAGTCGGCGAGCAGTACTTC	TRBV28	TRBJ2-7	NA	TRBD2
CASSSPTGELFF	TGTGCCAGCAGTTCCCCTACCGGGGAGCTGTTTTTT	TRBV6-5	TRBJ2-2	many	NA
CAWDLIPGSREQYF	TGTGCCTGGGACCTTATTCCGGGTTCTAGAGAGCAGTACTTC	TRBV30	TRBJ2-7	many	NA
CASSGRDYMHIQYF	TGTGCCAGCAGTGGCCGGGACTATATGCACATTCAGTACTTC	TRBV28	TRBJ2-4	few	TRBD2
CASSPGGRGRDTQYF	TGTGCCAGCAGCCCCGGCGGGAGAGGAAGAGATACGCAGTATTTT	TRBV3-1	TRBJ2-3	NA	TRBD2
CASSFRELGTYEQYF	TGTGCCAGCAGTTTTAGGGAGCTCGGTACCTACGAGCAGTACTTC	TRBV6-5	TRBJ2-7	NA	NA
CASSYLGQGIYEQYF	TGTGCCAGCAGTTACTTGGGCCAGGGTATATACGAGCAGTACTTC	TRBV6-5	TRBJ2-7	few	NA
CASSQDAPTPETQYF	TGTGCCAGCAGCCAAGATGCCCCAACTCCAGAGACCCAGTACTTC	TRBV4-2	TRBJ2-5	few	NA
CASRAPRWDTEAFF	TGTGCCAGCAGAGCTCCTAGGTGGGACACTGAAGCTTTCTTT	TRBV7-9	TRBJ1-1	NA	NA
CFLDRGRRLGNQPQHF	TGTTTTCTGGACAGGGGGCGAAGGTTAGGCAATCAGCCCCAGCATTTT	TRBV13	TRBJ1-5	few	TRBD1
CASSPYPTGMRTLNSYEQYF	TGTGCCAGCAGCCCTTACCCGACAGGGATGCGTACCCTCAATTCCTACGAGCAGTACTTC	TRBV7-2	TRBJ2-7	NA	TRBD1
CSARAGSDTQYF	TGCAGTGCTAGGGCGGGCTCAGATACGCAGTATTTT	TRBV20-1	TRBJ2-3	many	NA
CASSPSTQGLSNQPQHF	TGTGCCAGCAGTCCTTCAACCCAGGGGCTCAGCAATCAGCCCCAGCATTTT	TRBV12-3/TRBV12-4	TRBJ1-5	many	NA
CASSFYAGMNTEAFF	TGCGCCAGCAGCTTCTACGCGGGTATGAACACTGAAGCTTTCTTT	TRBV5-1	TRBJ1-1	NA	NA
CSARGPSGETQYF	TGCAGTGCTAGAGGGCCTAGCGGGGAGACCCAGTACTTC	TRBV20-1	TRBJ2-5	few	TRBD2
CASSVETGRTGELFF	TGTGCCAGCAGCGTCGAGACAGGGCGTACCGGGGAGCTGTTTTTT	TRBV7-8	TRBJ2-2	NA	TRBD1
CASSSTSTYTYNEQFF	TGTGCCAGCAGCTCGACTAGCACTTATACCTACAATGAGCAGTTCTTC	TRBV7-2	TRBJ2-1	NA	TRBD2
CAISGRTGDRYEQYF	TGTGCCATCAGTGGCCGGACAGGGGATAGGTACGAGCAGTACTTC	TRBV10-3	TRBJ2-7	few	TRBD1
CASSLARRGRFTGELFF	TGTGCCAGCAGCTTAGCGAGGCGCGGGAGGTTCACCGGGGAGCTGTTTTTT	TRBV7-2	TRBJ2-2	many	TRBD2
CASSLDRTSRNEQFF	TGTGCCAGCAGCTTAGACCGGACTAGCAGAAATGAGCAGTTCTTC	TRBV7-2	TRBJ2-1	NA	TRBD2
CAWSQGGHEQYF	TGTGCCTGGAGTCAGGGTGGCCACGAGCAGTACTTC	TRBV30	TRBJ2-7	few	NA
CASILGTSGYNEQFF	TGTGCCAGCATCCTCGGGACTAGCGGTTACAATGAGCAGTTCTTC	TRBV12-3/TRBV12-4	TRBJ2-1	many	TRBD2
CASSEGGRADTEAFF	TGTGCCAGCAGTGAAGGCGGGAGAGCCGACACTGAAGCTTTCTTT	TRBV2	TRBJ1-1	few	NA
CSVRRVAEQFF	TGCAGTGTCCGTAGGGTGGCTGAGCAGTTCTTC	TRBV20-1	TRBJ2-1	many	NA
CASSFRQAYNEQFF	TGTGCCAGCAGTTTCCGGCAGGCCTACAATGAGCAGTTCTTC	TRBV12-3/TRBV12-4	TRBJ2-1	many	NA
CASSSPFYNEQFF	TGTGCCAGCAGCTCCCCTTTCTACAATGAGCAGTTCTTC	TRBV11-1	TRBJ2-1	many	NA
CASSSHRGDQPQHF	TGTGCCAGCAGCTCCCACAGGGGAGATCAGCCCCAGCATTTT	TRBV7-9	TRBJ1-5	many	TRBD1
CSIQGGKDQPQHF	TGCAGCATACAGGGAGGTAAGGATCAGCCCCAGCATTTT	TRBV29-1	TRBJ1-5	NA	NA
CAWSVWDTISGNTIYF	TGTGCCTGGAGTGTCTGGGACACAATCTCTGGAAACACCATATATTTT	TRBV30	TRBJ1-3	few	NA
CASSPFIRAGVYNEQFF	TGTGCCAGCAGCCCTTTCATTAGGGCAGGGGTTTACAATGAGCAGTTCTTC	TRBV7-2	TRBJ2-1	medium-sized	NA
CASSQRASGTGELFF	TGTGCCAGCAGCCAGCGGGCTAGCGGCACCGGGGAGCTGTTTTTT	TRBV3-1	TRBJ2-2	few	TRBD2
CSAAEGQYSNQPQHF	TGCAGTGCCGCTGAAGGACAGTATAGCAATCAGCCCCAGCATTTT	TRBV20-1	TRBJ1-5	NA	NA
CSARDRGRSQETQYF	TGCAGTGCTAGAGATCGGGGAAGATCCCAAGAGACCCAGTACTTC	TRBV20-1	TRBJ2-5	NA	NA
CASSSLRYEQYF	TGTGCCAGCAGCTCATTGCGCTACGAGCAGTACTTC	TRBV7-9	TRBJ2-7	many	NA
CATSRESGAYNEQFF	TGTGCCACCAGCAGAGAATCCGGGGCCTACAATGAGCAGTTCTTC	TRBV15	TRBJ2-1	few	NA
CASSLPGLAGRYYNEQFF	TGTGCCAGCAGCTTACCAGGACTAGCGGGACGCTACTACAATGAGCAGTTCTTC	TRBV11-2	TRBJ2-1	few	TRBD2
CASSLDRAGGIGEQFF	TGTGCCAGCAGCTTAGATCGGGCGGGGGGAATTGGTGAGCAGTTCTTC	TRBV11-2	TRBJ2-1	NA	TRBD2
CAWAAGAGGDNEQFF	TGTGCCTGGGCCGCGGGGGCCGGAGGGGACAATGAGCAGTTCTTC	TRBV30	TRBJ2-1	few	NA